The source of this T cell receptor (beta chain) is a study of cytomegalovirus exposure and HLA in healthy donors. Study in general: Genotyping showed around 80% of 300 to 450 donors falling in the Caucasian-associated ancestry cluster.

In its sample, this clone was seen once. The PCR contained 60 Vbeta and 13 Jbeta primers. TCRdb keeps only in-frame clones here, not all; method: immunoSEQ multiplex PCR. The data hold some 99,000 clones, with 81% observed a single time. The length of the CDR3 is 16 residues. The ends were cut back, 8 bases at V and 3 bases at J, with 21 bases in the middle. Germline CDR1 reads MDHEN; CDR2 reads SYDVKM. The V and J genes are TRBV28 and TRBJ2-3; D is possibly TRBD2 (7 bases). The sample taken for sequencing was PBMCs. The TCR was taken from a woman aged 25 to 45 in good health and CMV-seronegative. In DNA, the CDR3 is TGTGCCAGCTCCCTTGGGGGGGCGAGAGAAACAGATACGCAGTATTTT. It translates to CASSLGGARETDTQYF.